This T cell receptor beta chain originates from a study of blood T cells in healthy people across ages. Notes on the study in general: Long-lived donors had more naive CD4+ cells and higher diversity than aged donors. Older individuals had lower TCR beta diversity per million T cells (the decline was roughly linear). TCR beta diversity was tightly associated with the proportion of naive T cells.

For this clonotype: Its antigen is not identified.

The germline gives CDR1 SEHNR, CDR2 FQNEAQ (reference sequence). The CDR3 length is 17 residues. The authors ran a second PCR of roughly 6 to 12 cycles using a sample-barcoded 5' primer and a J-beta primer mix. TCRdb re-derived calls from the 5' RACE reads in MiXCR, one entry per CDR3 protein. Of 800,000 or so distinct CDR3 sequences listed, 62% are singletons. The receptor was derived from a man aged 25 to 40 in good health. The chain joins TRBV7-9 to TRBJ2-7; D tentatively reads TRBD1 or TRBD2 (5 bases each). The J call may be mistaken, given a closer DNA end match to TRBJ2-5. Sequencing input: blood. CDR3 in amino acids: CASSHSRTGTRFETQYF. CDR3 sequence (DNA): TGTGCCAGCAGCCACAGCCGTACCGGGACCCGATTCGAGACCCAGTACTTC.